A single sample is the source of the 23 T cell receptor beta chains below, sequenced in a study of T cells after posttransplantation cyclophosphamide. Measured with immunoSEQ multiplex PCR; TCRdb has only the in-frame clones, and not every one. The sample has about 10,000 clones, over 95% seen once. The specimen was naive CD8+ T cells sorted from PBMCs. These receptors were obtained from a man over 45 in good health, CMV-negative, and a related stem cell transplant donor.

The J gene is TRBJ2-7, the V gene TRBV29-1; the match to TRBD2 covers 12 bases. The CDR3 is made up of 16 amino acids. The ends lost 5 bases at V and 4 bases at J; junction bases unmatched: 12. Germline V lookup: CDR1 SQVTM, CDR2 ANQGSEA. In DNA, the CDR3 is TGCAGCGTTAAAGGTGTGGGACTAGCGGGCTTTTACGAGCAGTACTTC. Its translation is CSVKGVGLAGFYEQYF.

The CDR3 coding sequence is TGCGCCAGCAGCTTGGTTCCGGGGGGCTCCTACGAGCAGTACTTC. It specifies CASSLVPGGSYEQYF. The rearrangement uses TRBV5-1 and TRBJ2-7; 7 bases are shared with TRBD2. The CDR3 totals 15 residues. With V trimmed by 0 bases and J by 0 bases, 3 bases remained unmatched. Germline CDR1 reads SGHRS; CDR2 reads YFSETQ.

This sequence joins TRBV10-3 and TRBJ2-7; TRBD2 matches at 8 bases. This CDR3 contains 20 residues. After removal of 4 bases from V and 1 base from J, the junction contained 21 bases not matched to a gene. Germline V gives CDR1 ENHRY, CDR2 SYGVKD. Here the CDR3 reads CAISGPVERVSAGESYEQYF. CDR3 in DNA: TGTGCCATCAGTGGCCCGGTTGAAAGGGTATCAGCGGGAGAGTCCTACGAGCAGTACTTC.

This chain joins TRBV14 and TRBJ1-1, with 9 bases matching TRBD1. CDR1 and CDR2 (germline): SGHDN, FVKESK. This CDR3 has 15 residues. After removal of 3 bases from V and 3 bases from J, the junction contained 5 bases not matched to a gene. For the CDR3, the DNA is TGTGCCAGCAGCCAGACGGGACAGGGAGACACTGAAGCTTTCTTT. This encodes CASSQTGQGDTEAFF.

Points on this clone: The junction departs from germline at one end; a sequencing error may be responsible. The same CDR3 arises from other DNA sequences in this sample as well. This chain's CDR3 is CASSLEQGFNSPLHF. Written as DNA, the CDR3 is TGCGCCAGCAGTCTGGAGCAGGGTTTTAATTCCCCCCTCCACTTT. The rearrangement joins TRBV4-3 to TRBJ1-6; D may be TRBD1 (5 bases). This CDR3 has 15 residues. Germline V gene sequence: CDR1 LGHNA, CDR2 YSLEER.

The rearrangement uses TRBV5-6 and TRBJ1-2; 7 positions agree with TRBD1. The germline gives CDR1 SGHDT, CDR2 YYEEEE. CDR3 length: 16 residues. Trimming cost V 5 bases and J 4 bases; bases outside gene matches: 14. The CDR3 sequence is CASSRKKTGLTYGYTF. The CDR3 DNA sequence: TGTGCCAGCAGTCGAAAGAAGACAGGGCTTACCTATGGCTACACCTTC.

The rearrangement uses TRBV9 and TRBJ2-7; 14 nucleotides match TRBD2. CDR3 length: 17 residues. CDR1 is SGDLS, CDR2 YYNGEE, per germline. V trimming: 4 bases; J trimming: 2 bases; junction bases outside the gene matches: 8. CDR3 amino acids: CASSIGTSGSGAYEQYF. In DNA form, the CDR3 reads TGTGCCAGCAGCATCGGGACTAGCGGGAGTGGGGCCTACGAGCAGTACTTC.

The rearrangement joins TRBV11-2 to TRBJ2-1; D perhaps matches TRBD1 (5 bases). Per the germline V gene, CDR1 is SGHAT and CDR2 is FQNNGV. Deletions cut 7 bases from V and 0 bases from J, with 16 bases between. This CDR3 has 16 residues. The CDR3 spells CASTQGGTASYNEQFF. CDR3 sequence (DNA): TGTGCCAGCACCCAGGGTGGAACAGCCTCCTACAATGAGCAGTTCTTC.

J is TRBJ2-7 and V is TRBV7-9, with D uncertain. The germline V gene has CDR1 SEHNR and CDR2 FQNEAQ (reference sequence). Trimming pared 5 bases from V and 2 bases from J, leaving 13 bases between. The CDR3 has 14 residues. CDR3: CASSPHSRPYEQYF. The DNA of the CDR3 is TGTGCCAGCAGCCCCCACAGCCGACCCTACGAGCAGTACTTC.

J is TRBJ2-1 and V is TRBV11-2, with 11 bases lining up with TRBD1. Germline V gene lookup returns CDR1 SGHAT and CDR2 FQNNGV. This CDR3 is 14 amino acids long. V lost 3 bases and J lost 6; bases outside the gene matches: 1. In DNA, the CDR3 is TGTGCCAGCAGCTTTGGGACAGGGGGCAATGAGCAGTTCTTC. This sequence encodes CASSFGTGGNEQFF.

This chain connects TRBV6-5 to TRBJ2-1; TRBD2 is a possible D gene (5 bases). Trimming left V 2 bases short and J 4 bases short, with 15 bases between. CDR1 is MNHEY and CDR2 is SVGAGI in the germline V gene. The CDR3 is 16 amino acids. The CDR3: CASSYLMGAEYNEQFF. The CDR3 coding sequence is TGTGCCAGCAGTTACCTAATGGGAGCGGAGTACAATGAGCAGTTCTTC.

V usage is TRBV18 and J usage is TRBJ2-1; 9 nucleotides line up with TRBD1. The CDR3 is 14 residues long. The germline V gene encodes CDR1 KGHSH and CDR2 LQKENI. The J segment lost 8 bases and the V segment lost 5 bases, leaving 7 bases of the junction unmatched. This CDR3 is CASSYGTGRYEQFF. The DNA for the CDR3 is TGTGCCAGCTCATACGGGACAGGGAGATATGAGCAGTTCTTC.

This sequence joins TRBV7-6 and TRBJ2-1; 7 bases fit TRBD1. Looked up from germline, CDR1 is SGHVS and CDR2 is FNYEAQ. The CDR3 contains 14 residues. J lost 8 bases, V lost 3 bases, and 7 bases had no gene match. This chain's CDR3 is CASSFQTGFHEQFF. The DNA of the CDR3 is TGTGCCAGCAGCTTTCAGACAGGGTTCCATGAGCAGTTCTTC.

The chain carries TRBV10-2 and TRBJ1-5, with D possibly TRBD1 on 6 matching bases. Germline values: CDR1 WSHSY, CDR2 SAAADI. The CDR3 covers 13 residues. The germline V and J ends were trimmed by 6 bases and 6 bases, with 12 bases remaining between them. CDR3 sequence (DNA): TGCGCCAGCAGGGACAGAGGGGTTCAGCCCCAGCATTTT. Encoded protein: CASRDRGVQPQHF.

V and J are TRBV13 and TRBJ2-2, with 10 bases fitting TRBD2. Germline CDR1 PRHDT, CDR2 FYEKMQ (reference sequence). The length of the CDR3 is 17 residues. V lost 0 bases to trimming and J lost 1 base; unmatched junction nucleotides: 2. The CDR3 spells CASSLGGLAVNTGELFF. In DNA, the CDR3 is TGTGCCAGCAGCTTAGGCGGACTAGCGGTGAACACCGGGGAGCTGTTTTTT.

The chain uses TRBV9 and TRBJ2-1; D not certain. Trimming stripped 0 bases from V and 6 bases from J, with 13 bases between. The CDR3 is 15 residues long. Germline V CDR1 and CDR2: SGDLS, YYNGEE. CDR3 residues: CASSVESRYGNEQFF. The CDR3 coding sequence is TGTGCCAGCAGCGTAGAGTCGAGGTATGGCAATGAGCAGTTCTTC.

V and J are TRBV9 and TRBJ2-2, with D uncertain. The germline gives CDR1 SGDLS, CDR2 YYNGEE. The V end was cut by 0 bases, the J end by 5 bases, with 2 bases between. The CDR3 is 12 residues long. The chain's CDR3 is CASSVATGELFF. For the CDR3, the DNA is TGTGCCAGCAGCGTAGCTACCGGGGAGCTGTTTTTT. The full variable domain, with the rest looked up from reference TRBV9 and TRBJ2-2, is DSGVTQTPKHLITATGQRVTLRCSPRSGDLSVYWYQQSLDQGLQFLIQYYNGEERAKGNILERFSAQQFPDLHSELNLSSLELGDSALYFCASSVATGELFFGEGSRLTVL.

The chain carries TRBV9 and TRBJ2-3; 8 bases are a match to TRBD2. The CDR3 has 15 amino acids. Trimming removed 4 bases from V and 3 bases from J; junction bases left unmatched: 7. Germline values: CDR1 SGDLS, CDR2 YYNGEE. The CDR3, as DNA: TGTGCCAGCAGCCGTCGGCGGGGGGCAACAGATACGCAGTATTTT. As protein: CASSRRRGATDTQYF.

The chain has TRBV28 and TRBJ2-7, with TRBD2 matching over 11 bases. Germline V gene lookup returns CDR1 MDHEN and CDR2 SYDVKM. V lost 7 bases and J lost 5; bases outside the gene matches: 4. The CDR3 loop spans 13 amino acids. CDR3 protein: CASTTSGSHEQYF. The CDR3 DNA is TGTGCCAGCACTACTAGCGGGAGCCACGAGCAGTACTTC.

The gene calls are TRBV30 and TRBJ1-5; D remains ambiguous. This CDR3 contains 13 residues. CDR1 and CDR2 from the germline V gene are GTSNPN and SVGIG (reference sequence). The germline V and J ends were trimmed by 3 bases and 0 bases, with 6 bases remaining between them. The CDR3 bases are TGTGCCTGGAGCGGTGATAGCAATCAGCCCCAGCATTTT. It specifies CAWSGDSNQPQHF.

J is TRBJ2-5 and V is TRBV15, with TRBD2 identical over 7 bases. The V gene end was trimmed by 4 bases and the J gene end by 4 bases; junction bases not matched to a gene: 6. CDR1 is LNHNV, CDR2 YYDKDF, per germline (reference sequence). This CDR3 is 14 amino acids long. The CDR3 region is CATSILREGETQYF. The CDR3 region has the DNA TGTGCCACCAGCATCCTCAGGGAGGGAGAGACCCAGTACTTC.

This chain connects TRBV7-6 to TRBJ2-3, with TRBD2 identical over 10 bases. The CDR3 extends over 15 amino acids. CDR1 is SGHVS, CDR2 FNYEAQ, per germline. V was pared by 5 bases and J by 6 bases, with 8 bases of the junction left unmatched. The CDR3 here is CASSTGTSVGDTQYF. CDR3 coding DNA: TGTGCCAGCAGCACAGGGACTAGCGTGGGGGATACGCAGTATTTT.

The V call is TRBV9, the J call TRBJ2-3, with D tentatively TRBD2 (5 bases). CDR3 length: 16 amino acids. Germline CDR1 reads SGDLS; CDR2 reads YYNGEE. Trimming shortened V by 3 bases and J by 3 bases, and 17 bases separated the two germline ends. CDR3 sequence (DNA): TGTGCCAGCAGCGGTACTCGGACTCGAACGACAGATACGCAGTATTTT. It specifies CASSGTRTRTTDTQYF.